This is a list of T cell receptor beta chains from one sample in a study of T cell responses to AZD1222 COVID-19 vaccine. TCRdb's table, derived via immunoSEQ multiplex PCR, lists solely in-frame clones and lacks some. The sample includes about 97,000 clones, about 88% seen only once; the top ten take less than 3.5%. The sample here was peripheral blood, taken on day 0 of AZD1222 vaccination. The receptors shown here come from an adult in good health. CDR3s include the opening cysteine and the closing phenylalanine or tryptophan. A D gene is named only where the DNA matches it firmly. Only some rows state a clone size, as once, few, many or a class for expanded clones.

cdr3_aa: CASSQDTAGARQPQHF; cdr3_nt: TGCGCCAGCAGCCAAGACACGGCAGGGGCAAGGCAGCCCCAGCATTTT; cdr3_length: 16; v_call: TRBV4-3; d_call: -; clone_size: once; j_call: TRBJ1-5
cdr3_aa: CASRLSTEAFF; cdr3_nt: TGTGCCAGTAGGTTGAGCACTGAAGCTTTCTTT; cdr3_length: 11; v_call: TRBV19; d_call: -; clone_size: -; j_call: TRBJ1-1
cdr3_aa: CASSDRGHSYGYTF; cdr3_nt: TGTGCCAGCAGTGACAGGGGGCACAGCTATGGCTACACCTTC; cdr3_length: 14; v_call: TRBV6-2/TRBV6-3; d_call: TRBD1; clone_size: -; j_call: TRBJ1-2
cdr3_aa: CASRRGTVNSPLHF; cdr3_nt: TGTGCCAGCAGGCGAGGGACGGTAAATTCACCCCTCCACTTT; cdr3_length: 14; v_call: TRBV7-2; d_call: -; clone_size: once; j_call: TRBJ1-6
cdr3_aa: CASSGTAARPQHF; cdr3_nt: TGTGCCAGTAGTGGGACCGCCGCCAGGCCCCAGCATTTT; cdr3_length: 13; v_call: TRBV19; d_call: -; clone_size: -; j_call: TRBJ1-5
cdr3_aa: CASSNPRTSDTQYF; cdr3_nt: TGCGCCAGCAGCAACCCGCGGACGAGTGATACGCAGTATTTT; cdr3_length: 14; v_call: TRBV5-1; d_call: -; clone_size: -; j_call: TRBJ2-3
cdr3_aa: CASRRVGFAQHF; cdr3_nt: TGTGCCAGCAGGCGCGTAGGGTTCGCCCAGCATTTT; cdr3_length: 12; v_call: TRBV6-5; d_call: -; clone_size: -; j_call: TRBJ1-5
cdr3_aa: CASSSTAAPSNYGYTF; cdr3_nt: TGTGCCAGCAGTTCGACGGCGGCCCCCTCTAACTATGGCTACACCTTC; cdr3_length: 16; v_call: TRBV27; d_call: -; clone_size: -; j_call: TRBJ1-2
cdr3_aa: CASSSRDSANEKLFF; cdr3_nt: TGTGCCAGCAGTTCCAGGGACAGTGCTAATGAAAAACTGTTTTTT; cdr3_length: 15; v_call: TRBV28; d_call: TRBD1; clone_size: -; j_call: TRBJ1-4
cdr3_aa: CATFRNKGGDEQYF; cdr3_nt: TGTGCCACGTTCCGGAACAAGGGAGGCGACGAGCAGTACTTC; cdr3_length: 14; v_call: TRBV6-5; d_call: -; clone_size: -; j_call: TRBJ2-7
cdr3_aa: CASSPRTESGQPQHF; cdr3_nt: TGTGCCAGCTCACCGAGGACAGAGTCAGGCCAGCCCCAGCATTTT; cdr3_length: 15; v_call: TRBV18; d_call: -; clone_size: -; j_call: TRBJ1-5
cdr3_aa: CASSPAAGNQPQHF; cdr3_nt: TGTGCCAGCAGCCCGGCGGCGGGTAATCAGCCCCAGCATTTT; cdr3_length: 14; v_call: TRBV3-1/TRBV3-2; d_call: -; clone_size: -; j_call: TRBJ1-5
cdr3_aa: CASAARGVNTGELFF; cdr3_nt: TGTGCTAGTGCCGCTCGGGGGGTTAACACCGGGGAGCTGTTTTTT; cdr3_length: 15; v_call: TRBV12-5; d_call: TRBD2; clone_size: -; j_call: TRBJ2-2
cdr3_aa: CSVTTRGVWSYEQYF; cdr3_nt: TGCAGCGTTACCACTAGGGGGGTTTGGTCCTACGAGCAGTACTTC; cdr3_length: 15; v_call: TRBV29-1; d_call: -; clone_size: -; j_call: TRBJ2-7
cdr3_aa: CASSHNHEQYF; cdr3_nt: TGTGCCAGCAGCCACAACCACGAGCAGTACTTC; cdr3_length: 11; v_call: TRBV14; d_call: -; clone_size: -; j_call: TRBJ2-7
cdr3_aa: CASSTEWGRSFF; cdr3_nt: TGTGCCAGCAGTACTGAGTGGGGGAGGTCTTTCTTT; cdr3_length: 12; v_call: TRBV6-5; d_call: -; clone_size: -; j_call: TRBJ1-1
cdr3_aa: CASSFGVTEAFF; cdr3_nt: TGTGCCAGCAGTTTTGGGGTCACTGAAGCTTTCTTT; cdr3_length: 12; v_call: TRBV12-3/TRBV12-4; d_call: -; clone_size: -; j_call: TRBJ1-1
cdr3_aa: CASSLSRTEAFF; cdr3_nt: TGTGCCAGCAGTTTATCCAGGACTGAAGCTTTCTTT; cdr3_length: 12; v_call: TRBV28; d_call: -; clone_size: -; j_call: TRBJ1-1
cdr3_aa: CASRHRDNYGYTF; cdr3_nt: TGTGCCAGCAGGCACCGGGACAACTATGGCTACACCTTC; cdr3_length: 13; v_call: TRBV6-5; d_call: -; clone_size: -; j_call: TRBJ1-2
cdr3_aa: CASSYGREGGYTF; cdr3_nt: TGTGCCAGCAGTTACGGCAGGGAGGGTGGCTACACCTTC; cdr3_length: 13; v_call: TRBV6-5; d_call: -; clone_size: -; j_call: TRBJ1-2
cdr3_aa: CASSLRLAGAGELFF; cdr3_nt: TGTGCCAGCAGCTTGAGACTAGCGGGGGCCGGGGAGCTGTTTTTT; cdr3_length: 15; v_call: TRBV7-9; d_call: TRBD2; clone_size: -; j_call: TRBJ2-2
cdr3_aa: CASGLGSHNQPQHF; cdr3_nt: TGTGCTAGTGGTTTGGGGAGCCACAATCAGCCCCAGCATTTT; cdr3_length: 14; v_call: TRBV12-5; d_call: -; clone_size: -; j_call: TRBJ1-5
cdr3_aa: CASSADRGTDTQYF; cdr3_nt: TGCGCCAGCAGCGCCGACAGAGGCACAGATACGCAGTATTTT; cdr3_length: 14; v_call: TRBV10-1; d_call: -; clone_size: -; j_call: TRBJ2-3
cdr3_aa: CASSQGEIEAFF; cdr3_nt: TGTGCCAGCAGCCAGGGGGAAATTGAAGCTTTCTTT; cdr3_length: 12; v_call: TRBV3-1/TRBV3-2; d_call: -; clone_size: -; j_call: TRBJ1-1
cdr3_aa: CASSDGGGATQYF; cdr3_nt: TGTGCCAGCAGTGACGGGGGGGGAGCGACCCAGTACTTC; cdr3_length: 13; v_call: TRBV2; d_call: TRBD2; clone_size: -; j_call: TRBJ2-5
cdr3_aa: CASSRAETSSGYVNEQFF; cdr3_nt: TGTGCCAGCTCGCGGGCCGAGACTAGTTCGGGTTATGTCAATGAGCAGTTCTTC; cdr3_length: 18; v_call: TRBV18; d_call: -; clone_size: -; j_call: TRBJ2-1
cdr3_aa: CASSVGLAGGTDTQYF; cdr3_nt: TGTGCCAGCAGCGTAGGTCTAGCGGGGGGCACAGATACGCAGTATTTT; cdr3_length: 16; v_call: TRBV9; d_call: TRBD2; clone_size: -; j_call: TRBJ2-3
cdr3_aa: CASDSNYGYTF; cdr3_nt: TGTGCCAGCGACAGCAACTATGGCTACACCTTC; cdr3_length: 11; v_call: TRBV28; d_call: -; clone_size: -; j_call: TRBJ1-2